This TCR beta chain was captured in a study of cytomegalovirus exposure and HLA in healthy donors. The study, taken as a whole, reports: Roughly uniform sequencing depth across donors was assumed, possibly incorrectly. HLA alleles showed associations with some 17,000 TCR beta sequences in a later analysis, at a 0.05 false discovery rate.

Donors were ostensibly healthy at sampling, although undocumented immune exposures were probable. As for this clone: The target antigen is unknown.

Primers included in the PCR were 60 Vbeta and 13 Jbeta primers. Libraries were prepared by immunoSEQ multiplex PCR; TCRdb keeps only in-frame clonotypes and omits some of them. The sample has some 90,000 clones, around 71% seen once; the top ten hold around 8%. The CDR3 is 15 residues long. Trimming removed 3 bases from V and 4 bases from J, with 16 bases in between. Germline values: CDR1 SGHRS, CDR2 YFSETQ. This clonotype was obtained from a man in his fifties or sixties in good health and CMV-seronegative. The chain couples TRBV5-1 to TRBJ1-1, with D possibly TRBD1 on 5 matching bases. Sequenced sample: PBMCs. The CDR3 here is CASSSGTAGGTEAFF. The CDR3, as DNA: TGCGCCAGCAGCTCAGGGACGGCCGGGGGCACTGAAGCTTTCTTT.